This T cell receptor (beta chain) appears in the sequencing data of a study of T cell repertoires in aging, cancer and after chemotherapy. This CDR3 is built from 16 residues. Germline CDR1 is MDHEN and CDR2 is SYDVKM. Trimming at V came to 3 bases and at J to 4 bases, leaving 7 bases not matched to a gene. Study-wide points: Rebound thymic output was suggested by rising median generation probability during chemotherapy in each cancer cohort. In cancer patients, declining TCR diversity with age involved lost richness and lost evenness.

The template was genomic DNA from peripheral blood, not RNA. This clonotype showed up just a few times. Its antigen is not known. A mixed TRB-A/B primer pool amplified rearranged TRB by multiplex touch-down PCR. TCRdb reanalysed the multiplex PCR reads using MiXCR and keeps one entry per CDR3 protein. The sample shows approximately 2,400 distinct CDR3 sequences, around 30% of them seen only once. The TCR comes from a human donor with a solid tumor. The sample taken for sequencing was blood. The V and J genes are TRBV28 and TRBJ1-3; 9 nucleotides agree with TRBD1. The CDR3 loop reads CASSFGTGLVGNTIYF. The CDR3 DNA sequence: TGTGCCAGCAGTTTCGGGACAGGGTTGGTCGGAAACACCATATATTTT.